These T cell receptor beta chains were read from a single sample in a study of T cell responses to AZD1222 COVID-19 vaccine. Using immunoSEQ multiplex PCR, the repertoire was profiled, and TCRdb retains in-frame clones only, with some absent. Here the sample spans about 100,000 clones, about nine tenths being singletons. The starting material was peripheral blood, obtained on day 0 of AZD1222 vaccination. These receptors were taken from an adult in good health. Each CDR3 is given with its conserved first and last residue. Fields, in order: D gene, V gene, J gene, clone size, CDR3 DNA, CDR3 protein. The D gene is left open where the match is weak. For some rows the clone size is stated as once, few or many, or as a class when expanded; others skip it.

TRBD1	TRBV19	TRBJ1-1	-	TGTGCCAGTAGTATAGAACCCGGGACAGGGTCTGAAGCTTTCTTT	CASSIEPGTGSEAFF
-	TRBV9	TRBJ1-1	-	TGTGCCAGCAGCGTAGAGGCTATACTGAACACTGAAGCTTTCTTT	CASSVEAILNTEAFF
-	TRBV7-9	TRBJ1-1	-	TGTGCCAGCGGTTCTCAGGGGAACACTGAAGCTTTCTTT	CASGSQGNTEAFF
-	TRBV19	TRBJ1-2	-	TGTGCCAGTAGTTCGTCTGGAGCTTGGGGTGGCTACACCTTC	CASSSSGAWGGYTF
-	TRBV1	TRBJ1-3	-	TGCACCAGCAGCTTACCCCCCGATAACTCTGGAAACACCATATATTTT	CTSSLPPDNSGNTIYF
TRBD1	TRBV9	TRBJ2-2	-	TGTGCCAGCAGCACGGGACAGGGTGGAACCGGGGAGCTGTTTTTT	CASSTGQGGTGELFF
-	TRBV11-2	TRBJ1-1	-	TGTGCCAGCAGAACTCACACTGAAGCTTTCTTT	CASRTHTEAFF
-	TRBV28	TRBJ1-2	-	TGTGCCAGCTCGGGGGGCCAGGGGCTCTATGGCTACACCTTC	CASSGGQGLYGYTF
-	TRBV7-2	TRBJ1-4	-	TGTGCCAGCAGCTTTACACCTAATGAAAAACTGTTTTTT	CASSFTPNEKLFF
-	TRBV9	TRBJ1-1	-	TGTGCCAGCAGCCTTTCGCGGGGTATGGTAAACACTGAAGCTTTCTTT	CASSLSRGMVNTEAFF
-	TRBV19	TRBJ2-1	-	TGTGCCAGTAGTCTTCGAGAGGGGAGTTGGGAGCAGTTCTTC	CASSLREGSWEQFF
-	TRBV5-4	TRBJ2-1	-	TGTGCCAGCAGCTTGGGAGGACGGTACAATGAGCAGTTCTTC	CASSLGGRYNEQFF
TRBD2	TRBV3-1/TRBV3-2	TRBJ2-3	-	TGTGCCAGCAGCCAAGACTCTAGCGGGGGAGATACGCAGTATTTT	CASSQDSSGGDTQYF
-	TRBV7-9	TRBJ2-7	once	TGTGCCAGCGGTCAAAAGGAATACGAGCAGTACTTC	CASGQKEYEQYF
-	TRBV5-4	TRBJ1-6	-	TGTGCCAGCAGCCCCGGCGGCCCTCGGCGGAATTCACCCCTCCACTTT	CASSPGGPRRNSPLHF
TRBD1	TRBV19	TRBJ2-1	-	TGTGCCAGTAGTGCCGCAGGGGGCGGCTACAATGAGCAGTTCTTC	CASSAAGGGYNEQFF
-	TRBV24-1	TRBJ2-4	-	TGTGCCACCAGGACCCCTGACAAAGCCAAAAACATTCAGTACTTC	CATRTPDKAKNIQYF
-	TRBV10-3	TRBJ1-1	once	TGTGCCATCGCAGGGTCGGGCACTGAAGCTTTCTTT	CAIAGSGTEAFF
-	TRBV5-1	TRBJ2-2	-	TGCGCCAGCAGCGAATTCACAGGGAGCGCCACCGGGGAGCTGTTTTTT	CASSEFTGSATGELFF
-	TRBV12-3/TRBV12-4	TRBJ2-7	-	TGTGCCAGCAGGTCAGGGTTTTTCGACGAGCAGTACTTC	CASRSGFFDEQYF
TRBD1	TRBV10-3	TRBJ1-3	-	TGTGCCATCACGGGACAGCACCCAGGAGGCTCTGGAAACACCATATATTTT	CAITGQHPGGSGNTIYF
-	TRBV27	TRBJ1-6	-	TGTGCCAGCAGTAGTATGACAGGAAAGCAGGGTTCACCCCTCCACTTT	CASSSMTGKQGSPLHF
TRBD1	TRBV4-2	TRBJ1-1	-	TGTGCCAGCAGCCTCCGACAGGGTAGGGGGAACACTGAAGCTTTCTTT	CASSLRQGRGNTEAFF
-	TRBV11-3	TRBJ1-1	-	TGTGCCAGCAGCCCGGGGGGGTCCGACGCTGAAGCTTTCTTT	CASSPGGSDAEAFF
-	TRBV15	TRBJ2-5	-	TGTGCCACCAGCAGAGATTGGCAAGAGACCCAGTACTTC	CATSRDWQETQYF
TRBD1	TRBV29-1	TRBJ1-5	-	TGCAGCGTTACCGACAGGGGTAGCAATCAGCCCCAGCATTTT	CSVTDRGSNQPQHF